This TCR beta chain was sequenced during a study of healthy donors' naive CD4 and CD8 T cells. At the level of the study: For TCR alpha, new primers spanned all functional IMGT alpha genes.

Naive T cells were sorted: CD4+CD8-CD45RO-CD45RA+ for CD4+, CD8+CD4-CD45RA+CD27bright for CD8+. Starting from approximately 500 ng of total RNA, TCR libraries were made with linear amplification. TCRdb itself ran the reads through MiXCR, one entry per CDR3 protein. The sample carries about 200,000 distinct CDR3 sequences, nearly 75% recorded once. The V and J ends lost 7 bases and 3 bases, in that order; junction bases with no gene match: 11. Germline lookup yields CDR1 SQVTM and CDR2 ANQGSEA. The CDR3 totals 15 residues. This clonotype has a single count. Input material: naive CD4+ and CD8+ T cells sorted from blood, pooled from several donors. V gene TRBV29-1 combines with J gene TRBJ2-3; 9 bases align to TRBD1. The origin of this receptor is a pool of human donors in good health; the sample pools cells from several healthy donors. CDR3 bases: TGCAGCGCCGCAACCCGGGACAGGGCAACAGATACGCAGTATTTT. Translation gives CSAATRDRATDTQYF.